This T cell receptor beta chain was retrieved from a study of Graves' ophthalmopathy and Graves' hyperthyroidism (dated by TCRdb to 2016 to 2019). Regarding the complete study: Peripheral blood was collected before any treatment was given, at the time of initial diagnosis. In total, around 130 blood samples were TCR-sequenced: roughly 45 ophthalmopathy, about 75 hyperthyroidism and roughly 17 hyperthyroidism-to-ophthalmopathy patients. An independent validation cohort was composed of 18 hyperthyroidism patients and around 16 patients who later progressed from hyperthyroidism to ophthalmopathy. In roughly 6 hyperthyroidism patients, T-cell repertoires of thyroid tissue and blood were compared. To explore V-J signatures distinguishing ophthalmopathy from hyperthyroidism, a discovery set of approximately 100 patients (around 44 ophthalmopathy, over 55 stable hyperthyroidism) was enrolled. Following sampling, methimazole starting at 30 mg daily was administered to hyperthyroidism patients, and high-dose intravenous methylprednisolone was administered to ophthalmopathy patients. The study used TCR beta repertoire signatures to distinguish Graves' ophthalmopathy from Graves' hyperthyroidism and to predict progression to ophthalmopathy. What the authors observed across the whole study: In validation, the model predicted ophthalmopathy progression with 55% to 71% sensitivity and 72.22% specificity; some 13 predicted patients were CT-confirmed with GO in a median of approximately six months. Ophthalmopathy was separated from stable hyperthyroidism by the 13-signature model with about 89% sensitivity and less than 82% specificity in cross-validation and with 80%/75% in the test set. No statistical method was used to set the sample size in advance, and the investigators knew which group each participant was assigned to. Among expanded thyroid clonotypes with frequency above 0.001, most also showed up in blood, which suggests that blood repertoires may reflect the thyroid immune response.

The ophthalmopathy patients had moderately to severely active disease, with a Clinical Activity Score of 3 or higher, a NOSPECS grade of 4 or higher, and a disease duration of less than 3 months. Anyone with other autoimmune diseases, uncontrolled infections, pregnancy or lactation was excluded from the study. Clinical symptoms, serum thyroxine, TRAb, thyroid ultrasound and orbital computed tomography formed the basis of the diagnosis. Ficoll-Paque density gradient centrifugation was used to isolate PBMCs from around 10 ml of fresh peripheral blood. Total RNA was extracted using Trizol reagent, and RNA quality was checked on an Agilent 2100 Bioanalyzer. This clonotype was counted at least ten times. Its specific antigen is unknown. Base qualities are not provided; no much larger clone lies one nucleotide away. For repertoire sequencing, TCR beta CDR3 regions were amplified from RNA transcripts. The first round of RT-PCR was done with HTBI primers and the Qiagen OneStep RT-PCR kit, and was followed by a second round of multiplex PCR, then size selection and purification. The libraries underwent paired-end sequencing with 100 bp reads on an Illumina HiSeq2000. For the original study's pipeline: SOAPnuke was used to process the reads, throwing out any read that had adapters, had uncalled bases, had a mean Phred below 15, or lacked an exact constant-primer or identifier match. High-quality paired reads were merged with COPE v1.2.5. Each unique nucleotide sequence was defined as a clonotype, and clonotypes were aligned to IMGT TRB V, D and J references with MiTCR v1.1. The analysis was limited to V-J combinations with a frequency above 0.0001, which together covered 99.2% of the repertoires. For each V-J combination, a TCR clonal expansion and chaos score was defined as the ratio of F50 clonal expansion to chaos observed in the TCRdist matrix. Welch's t-statistics and random forest were used to narrow the features down to 10 to 15 V-J combinations, which were then fed into a naive Bayes classifier. Thyroid-blood repertoire similarity was quantified with the Morisita-Horn index. The raw public reads went through TCRdb reprocessing: fastp at Q25, MiXCR clone calling, in-frame beta chains kept. A single entry per CDR3 protein holds the most common genes and DNA from its merged rows. V and J calls and clone size were set by TCRdb, not the authors. Recorded for this sample are around 660,000 distinct CDR3 sequences; more than 40% of them occurred a single time. More than 2.5% of the sample goes to the ten largest clones.

Counted from cysteine to phenylalanine, this CDR3 has 13 amino acids. Only the CDR3 portion is preserved as DNA: 39 bases, with reading frame beginning at the first base. Trimming costs V 5 bases and J 5 bases, and their ends lie 9 bases apart. Based on the germline V gene (reference sequence), the CDR1 and CDR2 sequences are SSHAT and FNYEAQ. The chain links TRBV7-7 with TRBJ2-2, with the D gene too uncertain to name. Source material: peripheral blood. This clonotype was obtained from an adult man with Graves' ophthalmopathy. The sequence in DNA is TGTGCCAGCAGCCCCGCCGGAACCGGGGAGCTGTTTTTT. Its translation is CASSPAGTGELFF.